Each of the 5 T cell receptor beta chains below was sequenced from the same sample in a study of cytomegalovirus exposure and HLA in healthy donors (dated by TCRdb to 2016 to 2017). Libraries were made using the immunoSEQ multiplex PCR assay. TCRdb obtained this table from immuneACCESS and retained in-frame rearrangements with V and J assigned. These tables miss some clones; where compared with another copy, unresolved V genes account for less than half of the shortfall, and the remainder is unexplained. This sample holds some 100,000 clones; about 83% were observed only once. The ten top clones hold approximately 4.9% of the sample. Sequencing was performed on PBMCs. Receptors originate from a man aged 18 to 30 in good health and CMV-seronegative.

The CDR3 region is CASSSRGTGGQETQYF. CDR3 nucleotide sequence: TGTGCCAGCAGTTCCCGGGGGACAGGGGGTCAAGAGACCCAGTACTTC. The genes are TRBV27 and TRBJ2-5; 11 bases line up with TRBD1. V shed 4 bases, J shed 2 bases, and the junction held 6 bases outside the gene matches. CDR1 MNHEY and CDR2 SMNVEV come from the germline V gene (reference sequence). The CDR3 is 16 residues long.

This clone was detected once. The chain carries TRBV30 and TRBJ1-5; the match to TRBD1 covers 9 bases. CDR1 is GTSNPN, CDR2 SVGIG, per germline (reference sequence). The ends lost 5 bases at V and 4 bases at J; junction bases unmatched: 9. CDR3 length equals 15 residues. CDR3 nucleotide sequence: TGTGCCTGGTCCCCAGAAGGGACAGGGAATCAGCCCCAGCATTTT. This gives the protein CAWSPEGTGNQPQHF.

CDR3 DNA sequence: TGTGCCAGTAGTATAAATACAAGGACAGGAACTAACTATGGCTACACCTTC. Its protein is CASSINTRTGTNYGYTF. This sequence joins TRBV19 and TRBJ1-2; TRBD1 agrees at 7 bases. CDR3 length equals 17 residues. The germline V gene encodes CDR1 LNHDA and CDR2 SQIVND (reference sequence). V trimming: 2 bases; J trimming: 0 bases; junction bases outside the gene matches: 9.

In nucleotides, the CDR3 is TGTGCCTGGAGTGTCGACACAGGGGGCAGCGCTGAAGCTTTCTTT. Its translation is CAWSVDTGGSAEAFF. V usage is TRBV30 and J usage is TRBJ1-1; 9 bases agree with TRBD1. The junction had 8 bases not matched to a gene; V was cut back by 0 bases and J by 6 bases. Germline loops: CDR1 GTSNPN, CDR2 SVGIG (reference sequence). The CDR3 is 15 residues long.

This chain connects TRBV19 to TRBJ2-7, with 10 bases fitting TRBD1. CDR3 length equals 15 residues. The V gene end was trimmed by 5 bases and the J gene end by 2 bases; junction bases not matched to a gene: 6. Germline V gene data show CDR1 as LNHDA and CDR2 as SQIVND (reference sequence). The chain's CDR3 is CASSEAGTGAYEQYF. The CDR3 bases are TGTGCCAGTAGTGAAGCCGGGACAGGGGCCTACGAGCAGTACTTC.